The 27 T cell receptor beta chains reported below all come from one sample, sequenced in a study of read filtering for tumor transcriptome and immune sequencing. Molecular barcoded adaptors covering alpha/delta and beta/gamma chains were used on 400 to 450 ng RNA. MiXCR was run by TCRdb on the reads, yielding one entry per CDR3 protein. Among about 5,200 distinct CDR3 sequences listed, around 21% were seen once. The sequenced sample was a population of CD138-negative cells sorted from bone marrow. These receptor sequences come from a donor at least 40 years old with multiple myeloma.

This clonotype is labeled medium-sized. This chain uses TRBV25-1 with TRBJ2-7, with 7 bases lining up with TRBD2. Germline trimming cut 1 base from V and 4 bases from J; bases unmatched to any gene: 4. This CDR3 comprises 14 residues. CDR1 MGHDK and CDR2 SYGVNS come from the germline V gene. CDR3 in amino acids: CASSEFAGAYEQYF. As DNA, the CDR3 is TGTGCCAGCAGTGAATTTGCGGGAGCTTACGAGCAGTACTTC.

Ten or more counts support this clonotype. One end of the junction does not line up with germline, which may come from a read error. J is TRBJ2-3 and V is TRBV7-9; 8 bases agree with TRBD1. Germline CDR1 SEHNR, CDR2 FQNEAQ (reference sequence). The CDR3 length is 15 residues. The CDR3: CAGSRESGGPDTQYF. The CDR3 bases are TGTGCCGGCAGCCGGGAGTCAGGGGGCCCAGATACGCAGTATTTT.

A remark on this clonotype: The junction does not match germline at one end; this may be a read error. The gene calls are TRBV29-1 and TRBJ2-7; a possible D gene is TRBD1 (5 bases). The CDR3 has 15 residues. Germline-derived CDR1 and CDR2 are SQVTM and ANQGSEA. The CDR3 sequence is CGVVLKGRGYYEQYF. The CDR3 DNA follows: TGCGGCGTTGTACTTAAGGGTAGGGGATACTACGAGCAGTACTTC.

This clonotype was observed many times. This chain joins TRBV13 and TRBJ2-5; 7 bases are shared with TRBD1. Germline V gene sequence: CDR1 PRHDT, CDR2 FYEKMQ (reference sequence). V dropped 4 bases and J dropped 2; count of bases not matched to a gene: 16. CDR3 length equals 18 residues. CDR3 amino acids: CASSSQGIDRDGQETQYF. CDR3 DNA sequence: TGTGCCAGCAGCTCCCAAGGAATAGACAGGGATGGGCAAGAGACCCAGTACTTC. Supplemented by reference TRBV13 and TRBJ2-5, the full variable domain reads AAGVIQSPRHLIKEKRETATLKCYPIPRHDTVYWYQQGPGQDPQFLISFYEKMQSDKGSIPDRFSAQQFSDYHSELNMSSLELGDSALYFCASSSQGIDRDGQETQYFGPGTRLLVL.

In its sample, this clonotype ranks as medium-sized. The J gene is TRBJ2-1, the V gene TRBV30; 8 bases map to TRBD2. Trimming took 5 bases from V and 6 from J; bases not matched to a gene: 9. CDR3 size: 14 residues. The germline gives CDR1 GTSNPN, CDR2 SVGIG (reference sequence). This CDR3 is CAWGGTSGPNEQFF. The CDR3 region has the DNA TGTGCCTGGGGAGGCACTAGCGGACCCAATGAGCAGTTCTTC.

Relative to its sample, this clonotype is medium-sized. The rearrangement joins TRBV29-1 to TRBJ1-2; D is unclear. Deletions cut 2 bases from V and 1 base from J, with 5 bases between. CDR3 length: 12 residues. The V gene's germline CDR1 is SQVTM and CDR2 ANQGSEA. CDR3 DNA sequence: TGCAGCGTTGAAATGGATAACTATGGCTACACCTTC. This codes for CSVEMDNYGYTF.

This clonotype rates as medium-sized (0.01 to 0.1%). J is TRBJ2-1 and V is TRBV2, with 9 nucleotides matching TRBD2. Germline CDR1 SNHLY, CDR2 FYNNEI. V dropped 7 bases and J dropped 9; count of bases not matched to a gene: 13. This CDR3 has 15 residues. The CDR3 DNA reads as TGTGCCAGCACGGGCGGGAGGGATCTTCTTGGTGAGCAGTTCTTC. It is translated as CASTGGRDLLGEQFF.

In this sample, this clonotype is medium-sized. The chain carries TRBV3-1 and TRBJ2-1; TRBD2 aligns across 11 bases. The ends lost 4 bases at V and 3 bases at J; junction bases unmatched: 17. CDR3 length equals 20 residues. In germline, CDR1 is LGHDT, CDR2 YNNKEL (reference sequence). In DNA, the CDR3 is TGTGCCAGCAGCCCCAACCCCAGGGCTAGCGGGAGGCCTCACTACAATGAGCAGTTCTTC. It yields the protein CASSPNPRASGRPHYNEQFF.

This clonotype was seen ten or more times. The chain joins TRBV7-3 to TRBJ2-1; maybe TRBD2 (5 bases). V lost 4 bases, J lost 4 bases, and 8 bases lay in between. The germline CDR1 and CDR2 sequences are SGHTA and FQGTGA. CDR3 length: 13 residues. CDR3 coding DNA: TGTGCCAGCAGCTCCGGGGAATACAATGAGCAGTTCTTC. It is translated as CASSSGEYNEQFF.

In this sample, this clonotype is medium-sized. V usage is TRBV5-8 and J usage is TRBJ1-5; 7 bases align to TRBD1. This CDR3 is built from 16 residues. The V and J ends lost 5 bases and 2 bases, in that order; junction bases with no gene match: 10. Germline CDR1 reads SGHTS; CDR2 reads YDEGEE. CDR3 in amino acids: CASRSNRGEGNQPQHF. DNA for the CDR3: TGTGCCAGCAGATCAAACAGGGGAGAGGGCAATCAGCCCCAGCATTTT.

Turning to this clonotype: This probably arose from a read error, given a far larger clone one base away. The final CDR3 position lacks the conserved phenylalanine or tryptophan, pointing to a likely read error. The chain links TRBV13 to TRBJ2-1; D gene unclear. This CDR3 is built from 13 residues. V lost 5 bases and J lost 5, with 10 bases in between. Germline V gene sequence: CDR1 PRHDT, CDR2 FYEKMQ (reference sequence). Here the CDR3 reads CASSEPLDNEQFL. The CDR3, as DNA: TGTGCCAGCAGCGAACCCCTGGACAATGAGCAGTTCCTC.

This clonotype is classed as medium-sized. This sequence joins TRBV6-2 or TRBV6-3 and TRBJ1-5; possible D gene TRBD1, 6 bases. The CDR3 contains 14 residues. V was cut by 8 bases and J by 6 bases, with 17 bases left in between. Germline CDR1 is MNHEY and CDR2 is SVGEGT. In DNA form, the CDR3 reads TGTGCCAGCTCCGCGGGGGGCCGGGGTCAGCCCCAGCATTTT. Its translation is CASSAGGRGQPQHF.

For this clonotype: This likely comes from a read error, as the CDR3 has no conserved phenylalanine or tryptophan at its end. This rearrangement joins TRBV7-2 to TRBJ2-1; D might be TRBD2 (6 bases). The CDR3 has 15 amino acids. Germline V gene lookup returns CDR1 SGHTA and CDR2 FQGNSA. V lost 2 bases and J lost 8, with 16 bases in between. The chain's CDR3 is CASSLSPGVGDEQFL. As DNA, the CDR3 is TGTGCCAGCAGCTTATCCCCGGGAGTGGGGGATGAGCAGTTCCTC.

This clonotype was seen ten or more times. V gene TRBV2 combines with J gene TRBJ2-2; no definite D call. The CDR3 covers 18 residues. V lost 4 bases and J lost 0, with 18 bases in between. Germline values: CDR1 SNHLY, CDR2 FYNNEI. The DNA of the CDR3 is TGTGCCAGCAGTGGAGCTGGGGTAAAAACCTCGAACACCGGGGAGCTGTTTTTT. Translated: CASSGAGVKTSNTGELFF.

Ten or more counts support this clonotype. The germline gene is not matched at one end of the junction; a read error may be the cause. The gene calls are TRBV28 and TRBJ2-7; 8 nucleotides align to TRBD2. Germline V gene data show CDR1 as MDHEN and CDR2 as SYDVKM. The CDR3 is made up of 20 amino acids. CDR3 loop: CANSSPLTAGTRAVRDEQYF. The CDR3 nucleotides read TGTGCCAACAGTTCACCCCTAACCGCCGGGACTAGGGCCGTTCGGGACGAGCAGTACTTC.

This clonotype was observed at least ten times. The genes are TRBV11-2 and TRBJ2-1; D possibly corresponds to TRBD2 (6 bases). This CDR3 contains 15 residues. V was clipped by 6 bases and J by 7 bases, with 19 bases between them. Germline V gene sequence: CDR1 SGHAT, CDR2 FQNNGV. The CDR3 protein is CASSFMGGEQNEQFF. The CDR3 DNA follows: TGTGCCAGCAGTTTTATGGGGGGAGAACAAAATGAGCAGTTCTTC.

This clonotype was seen at least ten times. The chain couples TRBV27 to TRBJ1-5; no reliable D call. The CDR3 runs 14 residues. Trimming took 7 bases from V and 0 from J, leaving 10 bases between them. Germline V gives CDR1 MNHEY, CDR2 SMNVEV (reference sequence). The DNA for the CDR3 is TGTGCCAGCAAACCAGACAATAGCAATCAGCCCCAGCATTTT. Encoded protein: CASKPDNSNQPQHF.

This clonotype was detected only once. A single base is all that separates this from a far larger clone, so a read error is likely. Because the CDR3 is missing its conserved closing phenylalanine or tryptophan, this is likely a read error. No DNA is shown, since the ends of the CDR3 on it are uncertain; the CDR3 is the one TCRdb lists. The rearrangement joins TRBV4-1 to TRBJ2-4; the table's D call, TRBD2, has no DNA check behind it. CDR1 is MGHRA and CDR2 is YSYEKL in the germline V gene. The CDR3 length is 16 residues, termini included. The CDR3 sequence is CASSQEAGGPGDTQYL.

This clonotype qualifies as medium-sized (0.01 to 0.1%). This rearrangement joins TRBV4-1 to TRBJ1-5; TRBD1 might be the D (5 bases). The CDR3 loop spans 14 amino acids. Per germline, CDR1 MGHRA and CDR2 YSYEKL. V was trimmed by 4 bases and J by 3 bases, leaving 10 bases between them. CDR3 DNA sequence: TGCGCCAGCAGCCCGGGACGGTCCAATCAGCCCCAGCATTTT. The encoded protein is CASSPGRSNQPQHF.

This clonotype rates as medium-sized. The chain has TRBV27 and TRBJ1-1; TRBD1 might be the D (6 bases). The CDR3 contains 12 residues. Germline CDR1 and CDR2: MNHEY and SMNVEV (reference sequence). With 4 bases removed from V and 7 bases from J, the gap between germline ends came to 10 bases. The CDR3 sequence is CASSSRGFEAFF. The CDR3 DNA reads as TGTGCCAGCAGTTCCAGGGGTTTTGAAGCTTTCTTT.

As to this clonotype: This CDR3 fails to terminate in the conserved phenylalanine or tryptophan, so it likely reflects a read error. The limits of the CDR3 on the DNA are not certain, so only TCRdb's listed CDR3 is given. This chain connects TRBV29-1 to TRBJ2-1; the DNA was not used to check the table's D call, TRBD2. From germline, CDR1 is SQVTM and CDR2 ANQGSEA. Both ends counted, the CDR3 spans 14 residues. CDR3 sequence reads: CSVGVGLAGGHQLC.

Concerning this clonotype itself: This may come from a read error, since a much larger clone is one base off. The rearrangement uses TRBV27 and TRBJ2-7, with 9 bases matching TRBD2. Germline CDR1 and CDR2: MNHEY and SMNVEV (reference sequence). The CDR3 sequence is 14 residues long. V lost 4 bases, J lost 3 bases, and 4 bases stayed unmatched. CDR3 region: CASSSKTSGYEQYF. CDR3 sequence (DNA): TGTGCCAGCAGTTCTAAGACTAGCGGCTACGAGCAGTACTTC.

As concerns this clonotype: The conserved final phenylalanine or tryptophan is absent from the CDR3, which likely points to a read error. Because the CDR3's place on the DNA is in doubt, the DNA is left out and the CDR3 is given as listed by TCRdb. J is TRBJ2-1 and V is TRBV29-1; the DNA was not compared with TRBD2, the D call given in the table. Germline CDR1 SQVTM, CDR2 ANQGSEA. The CDR3 spans 13 residues, counting both ends. The CDR3 protein is CSVGLAGYNEQIC.

By sample share, this clonotype is medium-sized. J is TRBJ1-1 and V is TRBV6-1, with a weak D call TRBD1 (5 bases). The V end was cut by 4 bases, the J end by 3 bases, with 15 bases between. Germline assignment: CDR1 MNHNS and CDR2 SASEGT. CDR3 length: 15 residues. DNA of the CDR3: TGTGCCAGCAGTGTGGGGGGACTAAAGGACACTGAAGCTTTCTTT. Translating gives CASSVGGLKDTEAFF.

This clonotype was seen at least ten times. The rearrangement links TRBV4-3 to TRBJ2-2; 12 bases line up with TRBD2. From germline, CDR1 is LGHNA and CDR2 YSLEER. This CDR3 is 17 amino acids long. V shed 4 bases, J shed 7 bases, and the junction held 10 bases outside the gene matches. Written as DNA, the CDR3 is TGCGCCAGCAGCCCCTCGACTAGCGGGAGTTTCTTCGGGGAGCTGTTTTTT. As protein: CASSPSTSGSFFGELFF.

This clonotype was detected many times. The J gene is TRBJ2-7, the V gene TRBV12-3 or TRBV12-4; 7 nucleotides align to TRBD1. This CDR3 has 12 residues. The ends lost 7 bases at V and 6 bases at J; junction bases unmatched: 6. The CDR3 is CASTRNRGEQYF. The CDR3 DNA is TGTGCCAGCACGCGAAACAGGGGCGAGCAGTACTTC.

This clonotype was observed at least ten times. The V and J genes are TRBV30 and TRBJ1-2; 9 bases are a match to TRBD1. The CDR3 covers 17 residues. The germline V gene encodes CDR1 GTSNPN and CDR2 SVGIG (reference sequence). The ends lost 5 bases at V and 8 bases at J; junction bases unmatched: 21. The CDR3 DNA follows: TGTGCCTGGGATGCCCGTCACTCCGGGACAGGGAATGGCGGCTACACCTTC. This translates into CAWDARHSGTGNGGYTF.